The T cell receptor beta chain under discussion was sequenced for a study of human thymus T cells. TCRdb's copy holds only in-frame clones and misses some; the assay was immunoSEQ multiplex PCR. Of 86,000 or so clones listed, just over 95% are singletons. Note on this clone: The antigen is undetermined.

This CDR3 contains 17 residues. The germline gives CDR1 LGHNT, CDR2 FRNRAP. V was shortened by 0 bases and J by 2 bases, with 16 bases between the two germline ends. Resections removed during corrective heart surgery provided the thymus tissue used. Finnish infants who were healthy and having corrective surgery for congenital heart defects made up the donors. Findings of the study overall: Apparent skewing of V and J gene usage characterized both thymic and blood repertoires. Related research described strongly overlapping thymic repertoires in unrelated people.

Sequencing was done on a sample of thymus tissue. The chain joins TRBV12-5 to TRBJ1-2, with D perhaps TRBD1 (5 bases). The clonotype comes from a boy in the first two years of life with a congenital heart defect but otherwise immunologically healthy. The CDR3 nucleotides read TGTGCTAGTGGTTTGGTAAAGTCGGGGGAAAGAAACTATGGCTACACCTTC. Translating gives CASGLVKSGERNYGYTF.